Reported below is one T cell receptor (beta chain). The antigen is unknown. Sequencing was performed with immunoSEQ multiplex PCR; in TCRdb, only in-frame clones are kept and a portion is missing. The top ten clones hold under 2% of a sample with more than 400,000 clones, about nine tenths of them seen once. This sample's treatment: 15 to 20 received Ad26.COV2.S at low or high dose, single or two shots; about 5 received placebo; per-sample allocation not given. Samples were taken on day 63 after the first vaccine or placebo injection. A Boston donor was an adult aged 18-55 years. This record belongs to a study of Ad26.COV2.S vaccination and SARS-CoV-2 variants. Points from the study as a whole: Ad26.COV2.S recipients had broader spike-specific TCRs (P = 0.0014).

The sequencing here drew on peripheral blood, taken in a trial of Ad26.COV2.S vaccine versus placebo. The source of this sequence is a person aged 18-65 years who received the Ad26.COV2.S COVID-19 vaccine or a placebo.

The CDR3 region is CASSTLQRASTDTQYF. The CDR3 DNA sequence: TGTGCCAGTAGTACCTTACAAAGGGCTAGCACAGATACGCAGTATTTT. The rearrangement uses TRBV19 and TRBJ2-3, with D unresolved. CDR1 is LNHDA, CDR2 SQIVND, per germline (reference sequence). V was clipped by 4 bases and J by 0 bases, with 14 bases between them. This CDR3 contains 16 residues.